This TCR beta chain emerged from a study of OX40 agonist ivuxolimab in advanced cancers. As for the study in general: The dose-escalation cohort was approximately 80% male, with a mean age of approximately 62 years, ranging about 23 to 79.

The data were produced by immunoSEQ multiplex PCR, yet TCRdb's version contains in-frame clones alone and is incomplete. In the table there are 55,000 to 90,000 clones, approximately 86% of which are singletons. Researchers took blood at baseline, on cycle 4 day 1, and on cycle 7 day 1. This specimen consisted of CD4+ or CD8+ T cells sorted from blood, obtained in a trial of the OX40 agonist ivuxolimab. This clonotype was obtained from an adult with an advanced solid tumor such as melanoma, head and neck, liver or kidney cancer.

Here the CDR3 reads CASSVTSGPPDIQYF. The CDR3 bases are TGTGCCAGCAGTGTAACTAGCGGGCCCCCGGACATTCAGTACTTC. The V gene is TRBV2, the J gene TRBJ2-4, with 9 bases aligning to TRBD2. Per the germline V gene, CDR1 is SNHLY and CDR2 is FYNNEI. The CDR3 loop spans 15 amino acids. V gave up 4 bases and J gave up 8 bases; unmatched junction bases: 9.